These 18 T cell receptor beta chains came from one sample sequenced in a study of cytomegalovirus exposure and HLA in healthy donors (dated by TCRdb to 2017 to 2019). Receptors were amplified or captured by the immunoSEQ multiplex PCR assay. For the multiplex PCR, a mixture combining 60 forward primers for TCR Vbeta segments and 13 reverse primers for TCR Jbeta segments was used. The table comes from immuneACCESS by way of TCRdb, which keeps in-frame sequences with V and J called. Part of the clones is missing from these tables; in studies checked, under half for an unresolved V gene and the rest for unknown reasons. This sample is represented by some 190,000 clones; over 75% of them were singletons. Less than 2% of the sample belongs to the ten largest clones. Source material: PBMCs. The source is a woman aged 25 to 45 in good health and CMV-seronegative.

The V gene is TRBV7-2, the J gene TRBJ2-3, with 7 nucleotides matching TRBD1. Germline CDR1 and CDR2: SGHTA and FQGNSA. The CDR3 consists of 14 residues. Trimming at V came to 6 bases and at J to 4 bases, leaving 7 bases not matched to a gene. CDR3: CASSSRTGPDTQYF. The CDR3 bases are TGTGCCAGCAGTTCTCGGACAGGACCAGATACGCAGTATTTT. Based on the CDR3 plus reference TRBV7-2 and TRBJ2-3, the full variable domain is GAGVSQSPSNKVTEKGKDVELRCDPISGHTALYWYRQSLGQGLEFLIYFQGNSAPDKSGLPSDRFSAERTGGSVSTLTIQRTQQEDSAVYLCASSSRTGPDTQYFGPGTRLTVL.

CDR3 amino acids: CASSLQTGGHYEQYF. DNA for the CDR3: TGTGCCAGCAGCTTGCAGACAGGGGGACACTACGAGCAGTACTTC. This chain links TRBV11-3 with TRBJ2-7; 9 nucleotides align to TRBD1. The germline V gene has CDR1 SGHNT and CDR2 YENEEA. V lost 3 bases to trimming and J lost 3 bases; unmatched junction nucleotides: 6. The length of the CDR3 is 15 residues.

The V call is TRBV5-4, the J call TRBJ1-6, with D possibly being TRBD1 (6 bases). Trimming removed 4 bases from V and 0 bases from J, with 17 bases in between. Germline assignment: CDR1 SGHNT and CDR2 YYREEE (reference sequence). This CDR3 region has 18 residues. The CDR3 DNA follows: TGTGCCAGCAGCCCGGGTCAGGGGCGCCTCTCCTATAATTCACCCCTCCACTTT. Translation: CASSPGQGRLSYNSPLHF.

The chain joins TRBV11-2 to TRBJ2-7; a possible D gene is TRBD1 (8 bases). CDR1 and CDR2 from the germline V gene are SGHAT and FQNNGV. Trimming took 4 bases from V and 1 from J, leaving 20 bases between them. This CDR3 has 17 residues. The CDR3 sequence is CASSSHPTGGGSYEQYF. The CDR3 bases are TGTGCCAGCAGCTCGCATCCTACAGGGGGGGGGTCCTACGAGCAGTACTTC.

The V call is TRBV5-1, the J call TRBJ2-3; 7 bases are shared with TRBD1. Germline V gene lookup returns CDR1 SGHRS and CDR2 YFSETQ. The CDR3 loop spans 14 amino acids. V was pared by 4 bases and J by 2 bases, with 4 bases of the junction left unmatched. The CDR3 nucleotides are TGCGCCAGCAGCCGGGACAGACACACAGATACGCAGTATTTT. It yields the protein CASSRDRHTDTQYF.

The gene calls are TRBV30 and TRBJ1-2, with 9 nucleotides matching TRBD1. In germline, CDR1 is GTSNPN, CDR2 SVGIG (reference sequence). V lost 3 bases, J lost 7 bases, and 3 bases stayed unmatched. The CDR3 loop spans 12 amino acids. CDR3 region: CAWRGQGRGYTF. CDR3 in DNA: TGTGCCTGGAGGGGACAGGGACGTGGCTACACCTTC.

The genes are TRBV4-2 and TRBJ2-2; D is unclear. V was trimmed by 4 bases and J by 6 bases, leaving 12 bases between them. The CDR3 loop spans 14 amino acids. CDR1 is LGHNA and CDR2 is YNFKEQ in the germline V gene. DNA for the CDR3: TGTGCCAGCAGCCGGCTTACAGACGCCGGGGAGCTGTTTTTT. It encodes CASSRLTDAGELFF.

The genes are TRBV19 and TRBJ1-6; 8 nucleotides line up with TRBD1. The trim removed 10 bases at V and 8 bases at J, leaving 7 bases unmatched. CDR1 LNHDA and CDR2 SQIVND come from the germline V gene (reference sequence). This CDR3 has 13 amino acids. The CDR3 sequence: CATQTTGDSPLHF. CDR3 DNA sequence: TGTGCCACCCAGACGACAGGGGATTCACCCCTCCACTTT.

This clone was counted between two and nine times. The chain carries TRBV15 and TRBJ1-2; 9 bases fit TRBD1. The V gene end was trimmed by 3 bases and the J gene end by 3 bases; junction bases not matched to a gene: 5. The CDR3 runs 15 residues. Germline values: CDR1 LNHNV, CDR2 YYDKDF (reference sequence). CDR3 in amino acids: CATSSDRGNYYGYTF. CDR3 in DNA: TGTGCCACCAGCAGTGACAGGGGGAACTACTATGGCTACACCTTC.

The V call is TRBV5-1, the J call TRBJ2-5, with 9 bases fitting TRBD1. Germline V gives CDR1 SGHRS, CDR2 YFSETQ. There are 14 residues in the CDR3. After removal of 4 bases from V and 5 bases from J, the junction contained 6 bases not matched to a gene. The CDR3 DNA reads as TGCGCCAGCAGCCTCACAGGGGGCAGGGAGACCCAGTACTTC. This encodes CASSLTGGRETQYF.

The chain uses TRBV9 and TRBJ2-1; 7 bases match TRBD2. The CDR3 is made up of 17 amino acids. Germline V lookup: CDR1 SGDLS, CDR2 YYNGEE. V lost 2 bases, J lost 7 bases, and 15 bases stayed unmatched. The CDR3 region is CASSVAGGFWGGNEQFF. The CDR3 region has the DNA TGTGCCAGCAGCGTCGCCGGAGGGTTCTGGGGGGGGAATGAGCAGTTCTTC. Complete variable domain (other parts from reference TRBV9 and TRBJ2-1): DSGVTQTPKHLITATGQRVTLRCSPRSGDLSVYWYQQSLDQGLQFLIQYYNGEERAKGNILERFSAQQFPDLHSELNLSSLELGDSALYFCASSVAGGFWGGNEQFFGPGTRLTVL.

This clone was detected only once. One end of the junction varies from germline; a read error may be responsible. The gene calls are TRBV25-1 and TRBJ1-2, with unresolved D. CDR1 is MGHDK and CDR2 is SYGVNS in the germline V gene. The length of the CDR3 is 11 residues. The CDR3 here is CAPILGYGYAF. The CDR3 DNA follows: TGTGCCCCTATTCTGGGCTATGGCTACGCCTTC.

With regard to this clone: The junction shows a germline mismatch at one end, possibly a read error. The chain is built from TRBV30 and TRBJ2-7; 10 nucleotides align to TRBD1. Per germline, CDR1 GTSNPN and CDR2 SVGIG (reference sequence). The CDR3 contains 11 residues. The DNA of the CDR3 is TGTGCCTGCGATCGGACAGGGGGAAAAAACTTC. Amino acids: CACDRTGGKNF.

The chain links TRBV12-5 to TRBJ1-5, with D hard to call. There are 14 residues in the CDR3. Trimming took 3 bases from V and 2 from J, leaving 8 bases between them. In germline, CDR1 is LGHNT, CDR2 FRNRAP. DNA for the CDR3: TGTGCTAGTGGTTTCGGAGTAGGCAATCAGCCCCAGCATTTT. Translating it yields CASGFGVGNQPQHF.

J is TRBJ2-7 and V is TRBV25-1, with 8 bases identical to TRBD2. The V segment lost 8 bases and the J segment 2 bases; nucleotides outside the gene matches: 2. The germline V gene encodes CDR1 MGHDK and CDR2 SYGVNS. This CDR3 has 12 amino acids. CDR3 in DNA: TGTGCCAGCCGGGGGGGGACCTACGAGCAGTACTTC. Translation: CASRGGTYEQYF.

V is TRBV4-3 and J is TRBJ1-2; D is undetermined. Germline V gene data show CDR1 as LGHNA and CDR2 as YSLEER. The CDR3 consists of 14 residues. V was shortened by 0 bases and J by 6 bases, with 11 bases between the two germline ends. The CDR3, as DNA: TGCGCCAGCAGCCAAGATTACGCGGGAAATGGCTACACCTTC. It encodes CASSQDYAGNGYTF.

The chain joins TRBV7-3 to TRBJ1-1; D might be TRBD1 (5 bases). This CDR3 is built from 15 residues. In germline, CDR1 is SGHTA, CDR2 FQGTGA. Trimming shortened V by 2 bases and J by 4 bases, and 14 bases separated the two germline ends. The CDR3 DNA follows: TGTGCCAGCAGCTTATCAGGCGGGGCAAGCACTGAAGCTTTCTTT. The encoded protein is CASSLSGGASTEAFF.

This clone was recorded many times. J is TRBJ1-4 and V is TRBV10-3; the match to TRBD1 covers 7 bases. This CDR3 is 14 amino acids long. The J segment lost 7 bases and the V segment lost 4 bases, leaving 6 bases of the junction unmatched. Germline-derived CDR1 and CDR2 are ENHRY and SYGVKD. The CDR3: CAISGDSVFEKLFF. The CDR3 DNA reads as TGTGCCATCAGTGGGGACAGCGTCTTTGAAAAACTGTTTTTT.